This T cell receptor beta chain appears in the sequencing data of a study of cytomegalovirus exposure and HLA in healthy donors. Study-level points and caveats: CMV antigen specificity was confirmed in vitro for a few CMV-associated chains.

This clone was seen only once. Its antigen is undetermined. Trimming pared 1 base from V and 5 bases from J, leaving 14 bases between. This CDR3 has 15 residues. Germline CDR1 reads SEHNR; CDR2 reads FQNEAQ (reference sequence). PCR primers comprised 60 Vbeta and 13 Jbeta primers. Sequencing was performed with immunoSEQ multiplex PCR; in TCRdb, only in-frame clones are kept and a portion is missing. The data contain 130,000 or so clones, around 84% of them singletons. Source material: PBMCs. The TCR comes from a man aged 18 to 29 in good health and CMV-seronegative. The genes are TRBV7-9 and TRBJ1-1; D possibly corresponds to TRBD1 (5 bases). Here the CDR3 reads CASSLDAGPKTEAFF. The CDR3 DNA follows: TGTGCCAGCAGCTTAGATGCGGGGCCGAAGACTGAAGCTTTCTTT.